What follows are 15 T cell receptor beta chains derived from one specimen sequenced in a study of brain T cells in children with intractable seizures. The data were produced by immunoSEQ multiplex PCR, yet TCRdb's version contains in-frame clones alone and is incomplete. The sample contains tens of thousands of clones, about 92% of which appear only once. This specimen consisted of peripheral blood, obtained at surgery. All receptors come from a boy younger than two with tuberous sclerosis and intractable seizures.

This chain joins TRBV20-1 and TRBJ1-5; 8 nucleotides agree with TRBD1. The CDR3 runs to 16 residues. Germline V gives CDR1 DFQATT, CDR2 SNEGSKA (reference sequence). With 3 bases clipped from V and 0 bases from J, the junction kept 7 bases outside the gene matches. The CDR3 reads CSASGQGLYSNQPQHF. The CDR3 DNA reads as TGCAGTGCTAGTGGACAGGGACTCTATAGCAATCAGCCCCAGCATTTT.

The chain is built from TRBV15 and TRBJ1-1, with D possibly TRBD1 on 6 matching bases. Germline CDR1 LNHNV, CDR2 YYDKDF (reference sequence). Trimming took 0 bases from V and 8 from J, leaving 16 bases between them. The CDR3 has 15 amino acids. The CDR3 DNA follows: TGTGCCACCAGCAGAGACGGGGGGGCTGCGGGGGAAGCTTTCTTT. The encoded protein is CATSRDGGAAGEAFF.

This chain links TRBV5-8 with TRBJ1-5; D remains ambiguous. V was cut by 1 base and J by 4 bases, with 3 bases left in between. The CDR3 spans 12 residues. Germline V gene sequence: CDR1 SGHTS, CDR2 YDEGEE. The CDR3 nucleotides read TGTGCCAGCAGCTTGACAAATCAGCCCCAGCATTTT. Residues: CASSLTNQPQHF.

The rearrangement uses TRBV27 and TRBJ2-6; 7 bases are shared with TRBD1. This CDR3 has 15 amino acids. V was pared by 5 bases and J by 4 bases, with 5 bases of the junction left unmatched. Germline CDR1 is MNHEY and CDR2 is SMNVEV (reference sequence). CDR3 sequence reads: CASSPDRAGANVLTF. In DNA form, the CDR3 reads TGTGCCAGCAGTCCCGACAGGGCCGGGGCCAACGTCCTGACTTTC.

The genes are TRBV6-1 and TRBJ2-7; 16 bases align to TRBD2. V shed 0 bases and J 2 bases; nucleotides not matched to a gene: 1. CDR3 length: 17 residues. Germline CDR1 reads MNHNS; CDR2 reads SASEGT. The CDR3 here is CASSEAGLAGGPYEQYF. CDR3 nucleotides: TGTGCCAGCAGTGAAGCGGGACTAGCGGGGGGGCCCTACGAGCAGTACTTC.

V is TRBV19 and J is TRBJ1-6; perhaps TRBD1 as D (6 bases). This CDR3 has 16 amino acids. V was cut by 5 bases and J by 7 bases, with 18 bases left in between. Germline loops: CDR1 LNHDA, CDR2 SQIVND (reference sequence). For the CDR3, the DNA is TGTGCCAGTAGTTCCGGGACATCACTTGTAAATTCACCCCTCCACTTT. It translates to CASSSGTSLVNSPLHF.

The chain uses TRBV5-6 and TRBJ2-7; possibly TRBD2 for D (5 bases). The germline V and J ends were trimmed by 4 bases and 2 bases, with 13 bases remaining between them. This CDR3 is built from 14 residues. The germline V gene encodes CDR1 SGHDT and CDR2 YYEEEE. The CDR3 spells CASSPAGVTYEQYF. Written as DNA, the CDR3 is TGTGCCAGCAGCCCCGCGGGCGTCACCTACGAGCAGTACTTC.

CDR3 nucleotide sequence: TGCGCCAGCAGCTCCGGGACTAGCCCCTACGAGCAGTACTTC. Translating gives CASSSGTSPYEQYF. This rearrangement joins TRBV5-1 to TRBJ2-7; 9 nucleotides agree with TRBD2. Germline CDR1 is SGHRS and CDR2 is YFSETQ. J gave up 2 bases and V 3 bases, and 3 bases lay outside the gene matches. This CDR3 has 14 amino acids.

This chain uses TRBV6-5 with TRBJ1-5, with D maybe TRBD1 (5 bases). The CDR3 spans 13 residues. Germline CDR1 MNHEY, CDR2 SVGAGI. The V end was cut by 6 bases, the J end by 4 bases, with 10 bases between. This chain's CDR3 is CASSGGRNQPQHF. In nucleotides, the CDR3 is TGTGCCAGCAGCGGGGGACGGAATCAGCCCCAGCATTTT.

This chain links TRBV3-1 (or the pseudogene TRBV3-2) with TRBJ2-7; D is possibly TRBD2 (6 bases). This CDR3 is built from 12 residues. Per the germline V gene, CDR1 is LGHDT and CDR2 is YNNKEL (reference sequence). Trimming shortened V by 3 bases and J by 3 bases, and 6 bases separated the two germline ends. In DNA form, the CDR3 reads TGTGCCAGCAGCCATAGCGGCTACGAGCAGTACTTC. It encodes CASSHSGYEQYF.

This clone has just one count. The chain recombines TRBV19 with TRBJ1-1, with 7 positions matching TRBD1. CDR1 LNHDA and CDR2 SQIVND come from the germline V gene (reference sequence). The J segment lost 0 bases and the V segment lost 6 bases, leaving 7 bases of the junction unmatched. The CDR3 runs to 15 residues. The CDR3 nucleotides read TGTGCCAGTAGCTGGACAGGAGCGATGAACACTGAAGCTTTCTTT. As protein: CASSWTGAMNTEAFF.

The rearrangement uses TRBV19 and TRBJ1-5; TRBD1 might be the D (5 bases). Germline assignment: CDR1 LNHDA and CDR2 SQIVND (reference sequence). The CDR3 extends over 14 amino acids. V was shortened by 3 bases and J by 6 bases, with 12 bases between the two germline ends. The CDR3 is CASSIGQGGQPQHF. The CDR3 DNA reads as TGTGCCAGTAGTATTGGTCAGGGAGGTCAGCCCCAGCATTTT.

This sequence joins TRBV7-8 and TRBJ2-1; D may correspond to TRBD1 or TRBD2 (5 bases each). This CDR3 spans 13 amino acids. V dropped 0 bases and J dropped 7 bases, with 7 bases sitting between them. The germline V gene encodes CDR1 SGHVS and CDR2 FQNEAQ. The CDR3 sequence: CASSLAEGNEQFF. The CDR3 DNA follows: TGTGCCAGCAGCTTAGCAGAGGGGAATGAGCAGTTCTTC. The variable domain in full, with the rest retrieved from reference TRBV7-8 and TRBJ2-1, is GAGVSQSPRYKVAKRGQDVALRCDPISGHVSLFWYQQALGQGPEFLTYFQNEAQLDKSGLPSDRFFAERPEGSVSTLKIQRTQQEDSAVYLCASSLAEGNEQFFGPGTRLTVL.

The chain uses TRBV11-3 and TRBJ1-6; D is unresolved. Germline loops: CDR1 SGHNT, CDR2 YENEEA. V lost 5 bases and J lost 12, with 14 bases in between. The CDR3 runs to 13 residues. CDR3 residues: CASSPYPGRPLHF. The CDR3 coding sequence is TGTGCCAGCAGCCCGTATCCGGGCCGACCCCTCCACTTT.

This chain links TRBV4-1 with TRBJ1-6; D perhaps matches TRBD1 (6 bases). Germline V lookup: CDR1 MGHRA, CDR2 YSYEKL. Trimming left V 0 bases short and J 7 bases short, with 13 bases between. The CDR3 has 16 amino acids. The CDR3 here is CASSQDQGSRNSPLHF. The CDR3 DNA sequence: TGCGCCAGCAGCCAAGATCAGGGGAGTCGGAATTCACCCCTCCACTTT.